The 10 T cell receptor beta chains below come from one sample, sequenced in a study of T cell responses to AZD1222 COVID-19 vaccine (dated by TCRdb to about 2021). The receptor library was made with the immunoSEQ multiplex PCR assay. The clones in this table, taken by TCRdb from immuneACCESS, are in-frame only. Not every clone is retained; where verified, under half of the shortfall comes from an unresolved V gene, and the cause of the rest is unknown. The sample yields fewer than 300,000 clones; approximately 93% were counted once. Around 0.6% of the sample is in the top ten clones. The sample's time point, from its label and the paper: baseline before first vaccination. Sequences were derived from peripheral blood, sampled on day 0 of AZD1222 vaccination. These receptors originate from an adult in good health.

V is TRBV5-6 and J is TRBJ1-1; D uncertain. The CDR3 runs 12 residues. Germline V lookup: CDR1 SGHDT, CDR2 YYEEEE. V lost 0 bases to trimming and J lost 6 bases, with 6 bases between them. The CDR3 DNA sequence: TGTGCCAGCAGCTTGGGAGGACCTGAAGCTTTCTTT. Amino acids: CASSLGGPEAFF.

The V call is TRBV4-2, the J call TRBJ1-5; D perhaps matches TRBD1 (5 bases). This CDR3 has 15 residues. Between the trimmed V and J ends, which lost 0 bases and 4 bases, there was a span of 10 bases. Germline lookup yields CDR1 LGHNA and CDR2 YNFKEQ. In DNA, the CDR3 is TGTGCCAGCAGCCAAGAAGGCAGGGCGAATCAGCCCCAGCATTTT. It encodes CASSQEGRANQPQHF.

The gene calls are TRBV18 and TRBJ1-2; TRBD1 is a possible D gene (6 bases). Trimming cost V 0 bases and J 7 bases, with 9 bases left between them. This CDR3 contains 13 residues. Germline CDR1 reads KGHSH; CDR2 reads LQKENI. Here the CDR3 reads CASSPPGQPGYTF. The CDR3 nucleotides read TGTGCCAGCTCACCACCTGGACAGCCTGGCTACACCTTC.

For the CDR3, the DNA is TGTGCCAGCAGCTCCGACAGGGGGACCACAGATACGCAGTATTTT. This encodes CASSSDRGTTDTQYF. J is TRBJ2-3 and V is TRBV9; 9 bases agree with TRBD1. Germline-derived CDR1 and CDR2 are SGDLS and YYNGEE. Germline trimming cut 4 bases from V and 2 bases from J; bases unmatched to any gene: 5. The CDR3 contains 15 residues.

This rearrangement joins TRBV7-9 to TRBJ2-1; possible D gene TRBD2, 6 bases. The germline V gene encodes CDR1 SEHNR and CDR2 FQNEAQ (reference sequence). V lost 5 bases to trimming and J lost 7 bases, with 15 bases between them. This CDR3 region has 14 residues. As DNA, the CDR3 is TGTGCCAGCAGCCTTCGGAGGGATCCGAATGAGCAGTTCTTC. It encodes CASSLRRDPNEQFF.

This chain links TRBV5-1 with TRBJ2-7; tentatively, D is TRBD2 (5 bases). The CDR3 extends over 14 amino acids. Germline V gene data show CDR1 as SGHRS and CDR2 as YFSETQ. With 0 bases removed from V and 3 bases from J, the gap between germline ends came to 10 bases. The CDR3 here is CASSLAGNRYEQYF. Here the CDR3 DNA reads TGCGCCAGCAGCTTGGCGGGGAATCGCTACGAGCAGTACTTC.

This chain uses TRBV3-1 (or the pseudogene TRBV3-2) with TRBJ2-7; 9 bases line up with TRBD2. In germline, CDR1 is LGHDT, CDR2 YNNKEL (reference sequence). The CDR3 length is 15 residues. V shed 3 bases and J 4 bases; nucleotides not matched to a gene: 7. Here the CDR3 DNA reads TGTGCCAGCAGCCAGGCTGCGGGGGGGCCGTACGAGCAGTACTTC. It encodes CASSQAAGGPYEQYF.

The chain recombines TRBV2 with TRBJ1-3, with 11 bases aligning to TRBD1. This CDR3 contains 16 residues. CDR1 is SNHLY and CDR2 is FYNNEI in the germline V gene. With V trimmed by 5 bases and J by 5 bases, 8 bases remained unmatched. CDR3 region: CASSQEGQGVRNTIYF. Here the CDR3 DNA reads TGTGCCAGCAGTCAAGAGGGACAGGGGGTCCGAAACACCATATATTTT.

V is TRBV29-1 and J is TRBJ1-1; 7 positions match TRBD1. CDR1 and CDR2 (germline): SQVTM, ANQGSEA. Trimming removed 8 bases from V and 4 bases from J; junction bases left unmatched: 10. The CDR3 spans 13 residues. The CDR3 DNA sequence: TGCAGCTTAATCAGGGGGTTGGGCACTGAAGCTTTCTTT. Translating gives CSLIRGLGTEAFF.

The J gene is TRBJ2-7, the V gene TRBV5-1; 8 nucleotides line up with TRBD1. This CDR3 has 14 amino acids. Germline loops: CDR1 SGHRS, CDR2 YFSETQ. The J segment lost 5 bases and the V segment lost 4 bases, leaving 8 bases of the junction unmatched. The CDR3 coding sequence is TGCGCCAGCAGCCACCGGGACAGGACGAACGAGCAGTACTTC. Its translation: CASSHRDRTNEQYF.